These T cell receptor beta chains were read from a single sample in a study of T cell responses to AZD1222 COVID-19 vaccine. Profiled with immunoSEQ multiplex PCR; TCRdb holds only in-frame clones, not every one. This sample has approximately 91,000 clones, with approximately 89% found just once. The specimen was peripheral blood, collected 28 days after the second AZD1222 dose. The receptors here all came from an adult who received the AZD1222 COVID-19 vaccine. Both conserved end residues are part of each CDR3. A D gene is named only where the DNA matches it firmly. Clone size appears in some rows only: once, few, many, or a class for an expanded clone.

size	V	J	D	CDR3	DNA
NA	TRBV10-1	TRBJ2-7	TRBD1	CASSDRTGPYEQYF	TGCGCCAGCAGTGATCGGACAGGGCCCTACGAGCAGTACTTC
NA	TRBV30	TRBJ1-3	NA	CAWSRQGKDTIYF	TGTGCCTGGAGTCGCCAGGGGAAGGACACCATATATTTT
NA	TRBV3-1/TRBV3-2	TRBJ2-2	NA	CASSQVTGELFF	TGTGCCAGCAGCCAAGTGACCGGGGAGCTGTTTTTT
once	TRBV7-3	TRBJ1-1	TRBD1	CASSLSGDRLRSRTEAFF	TGTGCCAGCAGCTTATCCGGGGACAGGTTACGATCTAGGACTGAAGCTTTCTTT
NA	TRBV15	TRBJ2-7	NA	CATSREMAGGHYEQYF	TGTGCCACCAGCAGAGAGATGGCCGGGGGACACTACGAGCAGTACTTC
NA	TRBV5-1	TRBJ1-2	NA	CASSLDSGNYGYTF	TGCGCCAGCAGCTTGGATTCGGGAAACTATGGCTACACCTTC
NA	TRBV6-5	TRBJ1-2	NA	CASSLRGVRGYTF	TGTGCCAGCAGTCTCAGGGGAGTTAGGGGCTACACCTTC
NA	TRBV10-1	TRBJ1-1	NA	CASSESGAGSTEAFF	TGCGCCAGCAGTGAGAGTGGTGCAGGGAGCACTGAAGCTTTCTTT
NA	TRBV28	TRBJ1-4	NA	CASSLPGGKLFF	TGTGCCAGCAGTTTACCCGGTGGAAAACTGTTTTTT
once	TRBV19	TRBJ1-1	NA	CASSNTVNTEAFF	TGTGCCAGTAGTAACACAGTGAACACTGAAGCTTTCTTT
NA	TRBV6-5	TRBJ2-3	TRBD2	CASSPGGTQYF	TGTGCCAGCAGTCCGGGGGGTACGCAGTATTTT
few	TRBV25-1	TRBJ2-1	NA	CASSGGPGPYNEQFF	TGTGCCAGCAGTGGCGGACCGGGACCCTACAATGAGCAGTTCTTC
NA	TRBV29-1	TRBJ1-1	TRBD1	CSSNRGVRTEAFF	TGCAGCTCCAACAGGGGGGTACGAACTGAAGCTTTCTTT
NA	TRBV28	TRBJ2-7	NA	CASRDPVYEQYF	TGTGCCAGCAGGGACCCGGTCTACGAGCAGTACTTC
NA	TRBV3-1/TRBV3-2	TRBJ2-3	TRBD2	CASSWGLAGDGGTDTQYF	TGTGCCAGCAGCTGGGGACTAGCGGGAGATGGAGGCACAGATACGCAGTATTTT
NA	TRBV27	TRBJ1-2	NA	CASSFSPILGYTF	TGTGCCAGCAGTTTCTCACCGATTTTGGGCTACACCTTC
NA	TRBV28	TRBJ1-5	NA	CASSFPNQPQHF	TGTGCCAGCAGTTTCCCCAATCAGCCCCAGCATTTT
NA	TRBV24-1	TRBJ2-7	NA	CATSDQAYEQYF	TGTGCCACCAGTGACCAAGCCTACGAGCAGTACTTC
NA	TRBV24-1	TRBJ1-2	TRBD1	CATSDPSPTGIYGYTF	TGTGCCACCAGTGATCCTAGTCCGACAGGGATCTATGGCTACACCTTC
NA	TRBV11-3	TRBJ2-1	NA	CASSQNALSEQFF	TGTGCCAGCAGCCAAAATGCTCTGAGTGAGCAGTTCTTC
NA	TRBV9	TRBJ1-2	NA	CASSALTSDYGYTF	TGTGCCAGCAGCGCTTTGACATCAGACTATGGCTACACCTTC
NA	TRBV29-1	TRBJ1-1	NA	CSAPGASAPQGNTEAFF	TGCAGCGCCCCGGGGGCGAGCGCCCCGCAGGGCAACACTGAAGCTTTCTTT
NA	TRBV2	TRBJ1-2	NA	CASSGTAYGYTF	TGTGCCAGCAGTGGGACAGCCTATGGCTACACCTTC
NA	TRBV9	TRBJ1-5	NA	CASSVGVTKSQPQHF	TGTGCCAGCAGCGTAGGTGTGACGAAATCTCAGCCCCAGCATTTT
NA	TRBV3-1/TRBV3-2	TRBJ1-3	NA	CASSQNRGNTIYF	TGTGCCAGCAGCCAAAACAGAGGAAACACCATATATTTT
NA	TRBV5-1	TRBJ2-1	NA	CASSLGPQDPWDNEQFF	TGCGCCAGCAGCCTCGGGCCCCAGGACCCATGGGACAATGAGCAGTTCTTC
NA	TRBV6-9	TRBJ2-1	TRBD1	CASRPDRDSYNEQFF	TGTGCCAGCAGGCCTGACAGGGACTCCTACAATGAGCAGTTCTTC
NA	TRBV5-1	TRBJ1-3	TRBD1	CASSLGQGGNTIYF	TGCGCCAGCAGCTTAGGACAGGGAGGAAACACCATATATTTT
NA	TRBV12-3/TRBV12-4	TRBJ1-5	NA	CASSLQGDQPQHF	TGTGCCAGCAGTTTACAGGGAGATCAGCCCCAGCATTTT
NA	TRBV5-4	TRBJ2-3	TRBD2	CASRGLAGGPSTDTQYF	TGTGCCAGCAGGGGACTAGCGGGAGGTCCTAGCACAGATACGCAGTATTTT
once	TRBV15	TRBJ2-3	NA	CATGPTGEQGTQYF	TGTGCCACCGGCCCAACGGGGGAGCAGGGTACGCAGTATTTT
NA	TRBV9	TRBJ2-1	TRBD2	CASSVSGRPYNEQFF	TGTGCCAGCAGCGTTAGCGGGAGGCCCTACAATGAGCAGTTCTTC
NA	TRBV10-3	TRBJ1-2	TRBD1	CAISVRDSDGYTF	TGTGCCATCAGTGTCAGGGACAGCGATGGCTACACCTTC
once	TRBV11-2	TRBJ2-7	TRBD2	CASSFSASGVRYEQYF	TGTGCCAGCAGCTTTTCGGCTAGCGGGGTTCGGTACGAGCAGTACTTC
NA	TRBV13	TRBJ2-7	NA	CASGPRYEQYF	TGTGCCAGTGGCCCCCGGTACGAGCAGTACTTC
NA	TRBV2	TRBJ1-1	NA	CASKMGLANTEAFF	TGTGCCAGCAAAATGGGACTGGCGAACACTGAAGCTTTCTTT
NA	TRBV9	TRBJ2-7	TRBD1	CASSVGTGVSYEQYF	TGTGCCAGCAGCGTTGGGACAGGGGTCTCCTACGAGCAGTACTTC
NA	TRBV27	TRBJ1-1	NA	CASMSPADTEAFF	TGTGCCAGCATGTCCCCAGCGGACACTGAAGCTTTCTTT
NA	TRBV6-5	TRBJ1-5	NA	CASSNQGNQPQHF	TGTGCCAGCAGTAATCAGGGGAATCAGCCCCAGCATTTT
NA	TRBV7-3	TRBJ2-1	NA	CASSLNSGVSYNEQFF	TGTGCCAGCAGCTTGAATAGCGGAGTCTCCTACAATGAGCAGTTCTTC
NA	TRBV28	TRBJ2-6	NA	CASSLFVQGTVSGANVLTF	TGTGCCAGCAGTTTATTTGTCCAGGGGACGGTCTCTGGGGCCAACGTCCTGACTTTC
NA	TRBV6-2/TRBV6-3	TRBJ2-1	TRBD2	CASSPLSPLAGVINEQFF	TGTGCCAGCAGCCCCTTGTCCCCCCTAGCGGGAGTAATTAATGAGCAGTTCTTC
NA	TRBV18	TRBJ2-2	NA	CASSPTGNTGELFF	TGTGCCAGCTCACCCACAGGGAACACCGGGGAGCTGTTTTTT
once	TRBV11-2	TRBJ2-1	TRBD2	CASSLPAGTSGYNEQFF	TGTGCCAGCAGCTTACCTGCCGGGACTAGCGGGTACAATGAGCAGTTCTTC
NA	TRBV19	TRBJ2-5	NA	CASSIAAAQETQYF	TGTGCCAGTAGTATAGCGGCGGCCCAAGAGACCCAGTACTTC
NA	TRBV10-3	TRBJ1-6	TRBD1	CAISDGTGHNSPLHF	TGTGCCATCAGTGACGGGACAGGGCATAATTCACCCCTCCACTTT
NA	TRBV5-5	TRBJ2-7	NA	CASSVDGYEQYF	TGTGCCAGCAGCGTTGACGGGTACGAGCAGTACTTC
NA	TRBV6-5	TRBJ2-2	TRBD2	CASSRSGRDTGELFF	TGTGCCAGCAGCCGTAGCGGGAGGGACACCGGGGAGCTGTTTTTT
NA	TRBV9	TRBJ2-5	TRBD1	CASSVVGTGGETQYF	TGTGCCAGCAGCGTAGTGGGGACAGGGGGGGAGACCCAGTACTTC
NA	TRBV7-2	TRBJ2-7	TRBD1	CASSPPNPQGTYEQYF	TGTGCCAGCAGCCCCCCGAACCCACAGGGGACCTACGAGCAGTACTTC
NA	TRBV24-1	TRBJ2-1	TRBD2	CATSDPGTSGINEQFF	TGTGCCACCAGTGATCCAGGGACTAGCGGGATTAATGAGCAGTTCTTC
NA	TRBV28	TRBJ1-1	NA	CASRLAPEGGGTEAFF	TGTGCCAGCAGGCTGGCCCCGGAGGGTGGGGGCACTGAAGCTTTCTTT
NA	TRBV2	TRBJ2-1	TRBD2	CASSSAGTRNNEQFF	TGTGCCAGCAGTTCAGCCGGGACTAGGAACAATGAGCAGTTCTTC
NA	TRBV29-1	TRBJ2-1	TRBD2	CSVEEGGTSGRDEQFF	TGCAGCGTTGAAGAAGGTGGGACTAGCGGCAGGGATGAGCAGTTCTTC
few	TRBV30	TRBJ2-2	NA	CAWSVLNTGELFF	TGTGCCTGGAGTGTCCTGAACACCGGGGAGCTGTTTTTT
NA	TRBV5-1	TRBJ1-3	NA	CASSPGWGTIYF	TGCGCCAGCAGTCCAGGGTGGGGCACCATATATTTT
NA	TRBV2	TRBJ2-7	TRBD1	CASIRGTYEQYF	TGTGCCAGCATCAGGGGGACCTACGAGCAGTACTTC